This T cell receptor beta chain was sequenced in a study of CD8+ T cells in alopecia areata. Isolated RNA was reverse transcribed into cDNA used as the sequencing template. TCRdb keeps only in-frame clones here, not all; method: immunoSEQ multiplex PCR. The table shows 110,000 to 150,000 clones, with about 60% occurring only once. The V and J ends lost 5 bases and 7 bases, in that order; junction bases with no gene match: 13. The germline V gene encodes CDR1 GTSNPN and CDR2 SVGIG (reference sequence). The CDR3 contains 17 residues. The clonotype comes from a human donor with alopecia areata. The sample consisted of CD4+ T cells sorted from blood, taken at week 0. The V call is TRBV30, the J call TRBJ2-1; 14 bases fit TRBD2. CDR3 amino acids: CAWVQKTGLAGVNEQFF. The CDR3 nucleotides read TGTGCCTGGGTGCAGAAAACGGGACTAGCGGGGGTTAATGAGCAGTTCTTC.